The clone carrying this TCR beta chain came up a few times. This sample was taken from a study of blood T cell repertoires in COVID-19. Background on the study: COVID-19 samples collected from the United States, Italy and Spain covered acute and convalescent phases. In each case, the material was cDNA or gDNA derived from T cells, B-cell-depleted T cells, or PBMCs.

V was cut by 8 bases and J by 1 base, with 14 bases left in between. Germline V gives CDR1 MNHEY, CDR2 SVGAGI. This CDR3 contains 14 residues. The assay was immunoSEQ multiplex PCR, and TCRdb's table has in-frame clones only and misses some. The table includes over 250,000 clones, roughly 90% detected once. The clonotype originates from a man aged 50 to 60 with acute or convalescent COVID-19. The V gene is TRBV6-5, the J gene TRBJ1-1; perhaps TRBD1 as D (5 bases). The sample consisted of peripheral blood. CDR3 DNA: TGTGCCAGCGGAGTGGACATTGAGAACACTGAAGCTTTCTTT. Translated: CASGVDIENTEAFF.